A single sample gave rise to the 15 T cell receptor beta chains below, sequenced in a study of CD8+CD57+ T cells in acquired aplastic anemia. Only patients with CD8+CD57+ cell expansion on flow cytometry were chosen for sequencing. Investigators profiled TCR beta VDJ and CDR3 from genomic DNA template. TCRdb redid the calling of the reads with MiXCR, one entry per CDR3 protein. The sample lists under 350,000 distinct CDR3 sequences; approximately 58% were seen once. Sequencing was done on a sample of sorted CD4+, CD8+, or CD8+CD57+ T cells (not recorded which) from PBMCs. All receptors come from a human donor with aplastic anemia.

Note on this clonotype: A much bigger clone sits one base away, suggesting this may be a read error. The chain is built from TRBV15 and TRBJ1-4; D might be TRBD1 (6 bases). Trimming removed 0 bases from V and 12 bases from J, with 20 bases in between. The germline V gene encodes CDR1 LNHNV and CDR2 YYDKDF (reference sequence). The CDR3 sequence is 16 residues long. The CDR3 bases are TGTGCCACCAGCAGAGACCTCCCAGGGGTGAGGGAAGAACTGTTTTTT. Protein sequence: CATSRDLPGVREELFF.

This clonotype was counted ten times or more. The DNA of the CDR3 is TGTGCCAGCAGCTTAAATTCAGGGGAAGGGTCACCCCTCCACTTT. Amino acids: CASSLNSGEGSPLHF. This chain connects TRBV7-3 to TRBJ1-6, with D possibly TRBD1 on 6 matching bases. CDR3 length: 15 amino acids. Germline V gene lookup returns CDR1 SGHTA and CDR2 FQGTGA. Trimming took off 1 base at V and 10 bases at J, with 14 bases between the two ends. Based on the CDR3 plus reference TRBV7-3 and TRBJ1-6, the full variable domain is GAGVSQTPSNKVTEKGKYVELRCDPISGHTALYWYRQSLGQGPEFLIYFQGTGAADDSGLPNDRFFAVRPEGSVSTLKIQRTERGDSAVYLCASSLNSGEGSPLHFGNGTRLTVT.

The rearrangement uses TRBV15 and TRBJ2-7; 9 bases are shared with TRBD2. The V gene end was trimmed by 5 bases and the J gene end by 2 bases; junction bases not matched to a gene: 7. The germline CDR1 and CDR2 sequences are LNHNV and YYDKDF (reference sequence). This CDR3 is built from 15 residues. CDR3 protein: CATSGKPSGTYEQYF. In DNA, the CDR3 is TGTGCCACCAGCGGAAAACCTAGCGGGACCTACGAGCAGTACTTC.

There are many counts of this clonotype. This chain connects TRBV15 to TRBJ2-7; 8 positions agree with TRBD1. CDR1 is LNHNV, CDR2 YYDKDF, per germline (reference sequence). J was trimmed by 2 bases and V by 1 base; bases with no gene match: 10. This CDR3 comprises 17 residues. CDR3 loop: CATSRGEAQGATYEQYF. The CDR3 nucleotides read TGTGCCACCAGCAGAGGGGAAGCGCAGGGGGCTACCTACGAGCAGTACTTC.

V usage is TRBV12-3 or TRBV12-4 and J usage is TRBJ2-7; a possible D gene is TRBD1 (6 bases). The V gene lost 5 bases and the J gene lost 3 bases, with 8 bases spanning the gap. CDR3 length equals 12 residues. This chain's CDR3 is CASSPQGYEQYV. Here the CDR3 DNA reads TGTGCCAGCAGTCCACAGGGCTACGAGCAGTACGTC.

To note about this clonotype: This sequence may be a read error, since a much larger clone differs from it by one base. This CDR3 is CASRDRGTTNEKLSF. In nucleotides, the CDR3 is TGTGCCAGCCGGGACAGGGGGACAACTAATGAAAAACTGTCTTTT. The genes are TRBV6-5 and TRBJ1-4, with 11 bases identical to TRBD1. Germline CDR1 and CDR2: MNHEY and SVGAGI. The CDR3 runs to 15 residues.

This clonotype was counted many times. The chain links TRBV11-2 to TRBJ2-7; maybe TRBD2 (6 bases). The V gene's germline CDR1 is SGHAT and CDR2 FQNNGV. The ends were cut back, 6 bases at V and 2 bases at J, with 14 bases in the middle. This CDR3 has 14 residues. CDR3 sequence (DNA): TGTGCCAGCAGTTCCATGGGGGGACCCTACGAGCAGTACTTC. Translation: CASSSMGGPYEQYF.

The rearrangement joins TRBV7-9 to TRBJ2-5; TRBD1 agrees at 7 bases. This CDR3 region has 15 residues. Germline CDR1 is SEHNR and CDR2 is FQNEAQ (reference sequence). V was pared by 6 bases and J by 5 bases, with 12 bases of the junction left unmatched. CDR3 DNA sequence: TGTGCCAGCAGATCCCAACCTGTACAGGGGGAGACCCAGTACTTC. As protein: CASRSQPVQGETQYF. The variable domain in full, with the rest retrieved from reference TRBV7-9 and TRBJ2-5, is DTGVSQNPRHKITKRGQNVTFRCDPISEHNRLYWYRQTLGQGPEFLTYFQNEAQLEKSRLLSDRFSAERPKGSFSTLEIQRTEQGDSAMYLCASRSQPVQGETQYFGPGTRLLVL.

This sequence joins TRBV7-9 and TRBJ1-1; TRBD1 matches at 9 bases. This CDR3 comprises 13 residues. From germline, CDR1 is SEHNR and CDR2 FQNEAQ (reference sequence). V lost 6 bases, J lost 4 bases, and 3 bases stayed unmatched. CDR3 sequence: CASRTTGGTEAFF. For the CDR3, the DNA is TGTGCCAGCAGAACGACAGGGGGCACTGAAGCTTTCTTT. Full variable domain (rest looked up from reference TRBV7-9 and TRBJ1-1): DTGVSQNPRHKITKRGQNVTFRCDPISEHNRLYWYRQTLGQGPEFLTYFQNEAQLEKSRLLSDRFSAERPKGSFSTLEIQRTEQGDSAMYLCASRTTGGTEAFFGQGTRLTVV.

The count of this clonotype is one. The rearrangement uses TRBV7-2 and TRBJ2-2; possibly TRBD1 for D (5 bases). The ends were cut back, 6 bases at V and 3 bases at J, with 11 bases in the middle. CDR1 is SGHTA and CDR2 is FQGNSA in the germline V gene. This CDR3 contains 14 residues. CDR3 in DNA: TGTGCCAGCAGGCTAGGGGCGTACACCGGGGAGCTGTTTTTT. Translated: CASRLGAYTGELFF.

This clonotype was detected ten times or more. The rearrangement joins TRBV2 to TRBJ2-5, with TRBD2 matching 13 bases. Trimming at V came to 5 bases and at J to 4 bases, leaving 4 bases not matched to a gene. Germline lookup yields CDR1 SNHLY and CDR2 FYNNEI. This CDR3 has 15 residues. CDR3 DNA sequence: TGTGCCAGCAGTAGACTAGCGGGAGGAAGAGAGACCCAGTACTTC. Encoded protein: CASSRLAGGRETQYF.

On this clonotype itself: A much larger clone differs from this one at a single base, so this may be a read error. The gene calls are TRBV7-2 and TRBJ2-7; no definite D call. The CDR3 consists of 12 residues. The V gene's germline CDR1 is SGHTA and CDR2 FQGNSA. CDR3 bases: TGTGCCAGCGGCCCCCGCCCTTACGAGCAGCACTTC. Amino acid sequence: CASGPRPYEQHF.

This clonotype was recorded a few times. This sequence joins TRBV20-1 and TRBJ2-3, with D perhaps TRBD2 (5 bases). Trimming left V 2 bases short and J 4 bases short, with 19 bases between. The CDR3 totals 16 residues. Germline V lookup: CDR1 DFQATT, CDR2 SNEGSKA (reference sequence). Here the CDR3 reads CSARPDETRAADTQYF. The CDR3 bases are TGCAGTGCTAGACCCGACGAGACCAGAGCGGCAGATACGCAGTATTTT.

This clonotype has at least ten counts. The CDR3 is CSVEAGDRGTDTQYF. The CDR3 DNA is TGCAGCGTTGAAGCGGGGGACAGGGGGACAGATACGCAGTATTTT. This rearrangement joins TRBV29-1 to TRBJ2-3; 11 bases agree with TRBD1. Trimming at V came to 1 base and at J to 3 bases, leaving 3 bases not matched to a gene. The CDR3 consists of 15 residues. Per germline, CDR1 SQVTM and CDR2 ANQGSEA.

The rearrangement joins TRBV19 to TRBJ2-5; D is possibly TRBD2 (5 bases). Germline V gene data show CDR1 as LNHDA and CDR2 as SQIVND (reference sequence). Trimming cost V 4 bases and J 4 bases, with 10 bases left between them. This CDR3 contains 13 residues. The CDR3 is CASSTGLRETQYF. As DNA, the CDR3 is TGTGCCAGTAGTACTGGACTGAGAGAGACCCAGTACTTC. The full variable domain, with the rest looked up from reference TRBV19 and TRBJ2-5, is DGGITQSPKYLFRKEGQNVTLSCEQNLNHDAMYWYRQDPGQGLRLIYYSQIVNDFQKGDIAEGYSVSREKKESFPLTVTSAQKNPTAFYLCASSTGLRETQYFGPGTRLLVL.